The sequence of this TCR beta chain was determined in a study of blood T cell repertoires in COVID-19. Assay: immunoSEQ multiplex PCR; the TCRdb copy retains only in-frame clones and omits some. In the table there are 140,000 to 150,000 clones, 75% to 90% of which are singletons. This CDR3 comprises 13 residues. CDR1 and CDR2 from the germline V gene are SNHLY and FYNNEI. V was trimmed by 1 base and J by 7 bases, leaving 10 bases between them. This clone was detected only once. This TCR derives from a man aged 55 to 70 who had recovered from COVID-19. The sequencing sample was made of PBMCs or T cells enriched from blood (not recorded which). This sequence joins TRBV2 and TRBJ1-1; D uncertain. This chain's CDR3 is CASSEVFGGEAFF. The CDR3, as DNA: TGTGCCAGCAGTGAAGTTTTCGGTGGTGAAGCTTTCTTT. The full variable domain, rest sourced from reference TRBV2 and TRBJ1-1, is EPEVTQTPSHQVTQMGQEVILRCVPISNHLYFYWYRQILGQKVEFLVSFYNNEISEKSEIFDDQFSVERPDGSNFTLKIRSTKLEDSAMYFCASSEVFGGEAFFGQGTRLTVV.